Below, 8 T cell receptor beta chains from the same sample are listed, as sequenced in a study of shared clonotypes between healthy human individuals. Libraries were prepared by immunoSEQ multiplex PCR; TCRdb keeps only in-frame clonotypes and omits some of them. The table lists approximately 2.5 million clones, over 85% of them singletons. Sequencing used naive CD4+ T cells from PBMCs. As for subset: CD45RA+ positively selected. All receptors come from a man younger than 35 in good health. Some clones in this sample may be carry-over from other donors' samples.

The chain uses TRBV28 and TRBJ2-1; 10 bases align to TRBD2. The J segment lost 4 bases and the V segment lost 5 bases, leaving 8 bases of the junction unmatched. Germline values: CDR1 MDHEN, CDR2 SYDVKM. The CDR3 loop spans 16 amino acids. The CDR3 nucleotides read TGTGCCAGCAGTCCTCCCCCGGGACTAGCGTACAATGAGCAGTTCTTC. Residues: CASSPPPGLAYNEQFF. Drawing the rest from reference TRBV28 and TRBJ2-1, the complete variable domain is DVKVTQSSRYLVKRTGEKVFLECVQDMDHENMFWYRQDPGLGLRLIYFSYDVKMKEKGDIPEGYSVSREKKERFSLILESASTNQTSMYLCASSPPPGLAYNEQFFGPGTRLTVL.

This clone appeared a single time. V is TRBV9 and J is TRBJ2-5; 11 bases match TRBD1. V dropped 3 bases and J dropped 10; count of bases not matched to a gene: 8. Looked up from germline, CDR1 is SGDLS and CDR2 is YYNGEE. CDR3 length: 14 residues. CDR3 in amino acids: CASSATGTGGDQYF. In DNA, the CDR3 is TGTGCCAGCAGCGCCACCGGGACAGGGGGTGACCAGTACTTC.

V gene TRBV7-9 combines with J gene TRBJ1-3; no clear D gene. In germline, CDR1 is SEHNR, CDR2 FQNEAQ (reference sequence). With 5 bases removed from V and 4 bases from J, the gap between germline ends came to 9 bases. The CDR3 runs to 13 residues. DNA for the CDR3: TGTGCCAGCAGCCCACAGATCGGAAACACCATATATTTT. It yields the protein CASSPQIGNTIYF. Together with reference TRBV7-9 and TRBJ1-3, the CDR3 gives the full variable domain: DTGVSQNPRHKITKRGQNVTFRCDPISEHNRLYWYRQTLGQGPEFLTYFQNEAQLEKSRLLSDRFSAERPKGSFSTLEIQRTEQGDSAMYLCASSPQIGNTIYFGEGSWLTVV.

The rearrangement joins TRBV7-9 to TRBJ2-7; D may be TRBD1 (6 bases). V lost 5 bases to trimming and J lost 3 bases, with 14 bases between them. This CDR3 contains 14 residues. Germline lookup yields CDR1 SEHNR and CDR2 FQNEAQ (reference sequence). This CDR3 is CASSHFQGGYEQYF. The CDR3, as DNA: TGTGCCAGCAGCCACTTCCAAGGGGGCTACGAGCAGTACTTC.

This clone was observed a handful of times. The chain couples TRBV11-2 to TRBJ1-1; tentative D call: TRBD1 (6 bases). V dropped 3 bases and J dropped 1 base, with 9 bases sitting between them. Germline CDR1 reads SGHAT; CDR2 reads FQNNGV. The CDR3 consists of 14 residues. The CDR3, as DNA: TGTGCCAGCAGCTTCGGACAGACGAACACTGAAGCTTTCTTT. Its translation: CASSFGQTNTEAFF.

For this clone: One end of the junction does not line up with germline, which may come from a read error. This CDR3 reads CASSQGLAGAGDF. CDR3 sequence (DNA): TGCGCCAGCAGCCAAGGACTAGCGGGAGCCGGGGATTTT. This chain uses TRBV4-1 with TRBJ2-3, with 12 nucleotides matching TRBD2. The germline CDR1 and CDR2 sequences are MGHRA and YSYEKL. This CDR3 contains 13 residues.

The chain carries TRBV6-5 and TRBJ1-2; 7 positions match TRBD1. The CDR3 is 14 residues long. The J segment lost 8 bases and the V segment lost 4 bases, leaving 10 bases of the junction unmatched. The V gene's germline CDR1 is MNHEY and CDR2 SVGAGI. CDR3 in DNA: TGTGCCAGCAGTTGGGGACAGAGCTTCTCGGGCTACACCTTC. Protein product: CASSWGQSFSGYTF.

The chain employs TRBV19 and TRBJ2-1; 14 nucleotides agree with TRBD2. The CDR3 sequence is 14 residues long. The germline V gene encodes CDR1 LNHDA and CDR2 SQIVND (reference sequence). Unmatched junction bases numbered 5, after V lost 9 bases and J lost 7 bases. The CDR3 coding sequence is TGTGCCAGCGAAAGGACTAGCGGGAGGAATGAGCAGTTCTTC. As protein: CASERTSGRNEQFF.